Listed here are 28 T cell receptor beta chains from one sample, sequenced in a study of blood T cell repertoires in COVID-19. Generated by immunoSEQ multiplex PCR, the TCRdb table keeps only in-frame clones and is missing some. The sample shows under 300,000 clones, 88% of them seen only once. Sequenced material: PBMCs or T cells enriched from blood (not recorded which). The source of these receptors is a woman aged 25 to 39 who had recovered from COVID-19.

This chain joins TRBV28 and TRBJ1-2; 9 bases map to TRBD1. From germline, CDR1 is MDHEN and CDR2 SYDVKM. The CDR3 totals 15 residues. V trimming: 7 bases; J trimming: 3 bases; junction bases outside the gene matches: 9. The CDR3: CASIKWGTGHYGYTF. The DNA for the CDR3 is TGTGCCAGCATTAAGTGGGGGACAGGGCACTATGGCTACACCTTC.

This clone has just a few counts. The rearrangement links TRBV4-1 to TRBJ1-2; tentatively, D is TRBD1 (5 bases). V was shortened by 8 bases and J by 8 bases, with 21 bases between the two germline ends. The CDR3 loop spans 14 amino acids. Looked up from germline, CDR1 is MGHRA and CDR2 is YSYEKL. In nucleotides, the CDR3 is TGCGCCAGCTACTCAAGGGGTACAGAGGAGGGCTACACCTTC. This codes for CASYSRGTEEGYTF.

The V and J genes are TRBV11-2 and TRBJ2-7; TRBD2 agrees at 7 bases. J was trimmed by 5 bases and V by 8 bases; bases with no gene match: 12. Germline V gene data show CDR1 as SGHAT and CDR2 as FQNNGV. This CDR3 is 14 amino acids long. CDR3 nucleotide sequence: TGTGCCAGCCTGGCGAGCGGGGTTAGGGACGAGCAGTACTTC. The encoded protein is CASLASGVRDEQYF.

The V and J genes are TRBV7-6 and TRBJ2-3; 15 bases are shared with TRBD2. This CDR3 region has 17 residues. CDR1 and CDR2 from the germline V gene are SGHVS and FNYEAQ. The J segment lost 2 bases and the V segment lost 4 bases, leaving 4 bases of the junction unmatched. The CDR3, as DNA: TGTGCCAGCAGCTCTAGGACTAGCGGGGGGGACACAGATACGCAGTATTTT. Amino acids: CASSSRTSGGDTDTQYF.

This rearrangement joins TRBV9 to TRBJ2-6, with D unresolved. CDR3 size: 15 residues. CDR1 and CDR2 from the germline V gene are SGDLS and YYNGEE. V was clipped by 5 bases and J by 4 bases, with 13 bases between them. This CDR3 reads CASREAGSGANVLTF. The CDR3 DNA reads as TGTGCCAGCAGAGAAGCCGGTTCAGGGGCCAACGTCCTGACTTTC.

This rearrangement joins TRBV19 to TRBJ2-7; no reliable D call. The CDR3 has 14 amino acids. V gave up 1 base and J gave up 3 bases, with 10 bases separating them. Germline V gives CDR1 LNHDA, CDR2 SQIVND (reference sequence). CDR3 DNA sequence: TGTGCCAGTAGTATAGCCACTCCTTTCTACGAGCAGTACTTC. It yields the protein CASSIATPFYEQYF. Variable domain in full (rest from reference TRBV19 and TRBJ2-7): DGGITQSPKYLFRKEGQNVTLSCEQNLNHDAMYWYRQDPGQGLRLIYYSQIVNDFQKGDIAEGYSVSREKKESFPLTVTSAQKNPTAFYLCASSIATPFYEQYFGPGTRLTVT.

This clone has just one count. V is TRBV5-1 and J is TRBJ2-3; D not resolved. Looked up from germline, CDR1 is SGHRS and CDR2 is YFSETQ. V was clipped by 0 bases and J by 8 bases, with 13 bases between them. The CDR3 spans 14 residues. The DNA for the CDR3 is TGCGCCAGCAGCTTGGCGGAGATACAAGGTACGCAGTATTTT. Amino acid sequence: CASSLAEIQGTQYF. The full variable domain, rest sourced from reference TRBV5-1 and TRBJ2-3, is KAGVTQTPRYLIKTRGQQVTLSCSPISGHRSVSWYQQTPGQGLQFLFEYFSETQRNKGNFPGRFSGRQFSNSRSEMNVSTLELGDSALYLCASSLAEIQGTQYFGPGTRLTVL.

The rearrangement uses TRBV7-9 and TRBJ1-4; D gene ambiguous. In germline, CDR1 is SEHNR, CDR2 FQNEAQ (reference sequence). The CDR3 is 14 residues long. V was pared by 1 base and J by 3 bases, with 6 bases between. This chain's CDR3 is CASSLVAANEKLFF. Written as DNA, the CDR3 is TGTGCCAGCAGCTTAGTGGCAGCTAATGAAAAACTGTTTTTT.

This rearrangement joins TRBV7-3 to TRBJ2-7; possibly TRBD1 for D (5 bases). The V end lost 2 bases, the J end lost 4 bases, and 12 bases lay between the germline ends. CDR1 SGHTA and CDR2 FQGTGA come from the germline V gene. The CDR3 totals 14 residues. CDR3 sequence: CASSLGPAGYEQYF. DNA for the CDR3: TGTGCCAGCAGCTTAGGGCCGGCAGGGTACGAGCAGTACTTC.

The V and J genes are TRBV19 and TRBJ2-1; 8 bases are shared with TRBD2. Germline V gives CDR1 LNHDA, CDR2 SQIVND (reference sequence). This CDR3 spans 15 amino acids. The V and J ends lost 6 bases and 4 bases, in that order; junction bases with no gene match: 8. This chain's CDR3 is CASSRTRGGYNEQFF. The CDR3 region has the DNA TGTGCCAGTAGCCGAACCCGGGGGGGGTACAATGAGCAGTTCTTC.

The J gene is TRBJ2-1, the V gene TRBV10-3, with 10 bases fitting TRBD2. Germline CDR1 is ENHRY and CDR2 is SYGVKD. The CDR3 consists of 15 residues. V shed 0 bases and J 12 bases; nucleotides not matched to a gene: 8. CDR3 bases: TGTGCCATCAGTGAGTCGGCTAGCGGGAGTCAAGGGCAGTTCTTC. Protein: CAISESASGSQGQFF.

The chain uses TRBV7-9 and TRBJ2-7; D is unresolved. The CDR3 has 15 amino acids. Trimming shortened V by 6 bases and J by 1 base, and 16 bases separated the two germline ends. The germline V gene has CDR1 SEHNR and CDR2 FQNEAQ (reference sequence). The CDR3 spells CASSPPVSRSYEQYF. The CDR3 DNA reads as TGTGCCAGCAGTCCCCCGGTGTCACGATCCTACGAGCAGTACTTC.

This sequence joins TRBV7-8 and TRBJ1-2; D is undetermined. Per germline, CDR1 SGHVS and CDR2 FQNEAQ. The length of the CDR3 is 18 residues. Trimming took off 0 bases at V and 4 bases at J, with 21 bases between the two ends. The CDR3 nucleotides read TGTGCCAGCAGCTTAGCGGCATCCCCGGACTTCCTCACCTATGGCTACACCTTC. Its translation is CASSLAASPDFLTYGYTF.

Written as DNA, the CDR3 is TGTGCCATCAGTGGCAGGGACAGCCACACTGAAGCTTTCTTT. It specifies CAISGRDSHTEAFF. The chain has TRBV10-3 and TRBJ1-1, with 7 bases that match TRBD1. Germline CDR1 and CDR2: ENHRY and SYGVKD. There are 14 residues in the CDR3. V trimming: 4 bases; J trimming: 3 bases; junction bases outside the gene matches: 5.

The chain couples TRBV25-1 to TRBJ2-1; 10 bases align to TRBD2. Trimming took 7 bases from V and 7 from J; bases not matched to a gene: 10. Germline CDR1 is MGHDK and CDR2 is SYGVNS. The CDR3 sequence is 15 residues long. The DNA of the CDR3 is TGTGCCAGCATTCAAAGCGGGGGGGTTGGGAATGAGCAGTTCTTC. Protein: CASIQSGGVGNEQFF.

The chain links TRBV9 to TRBJ2-1; 12 bases fit TRBD2. This CDR3 has 16 residues. Unmatched junction bases numbered 2, after V lost 2 bases and J lost 2 bases. Germline CDR1 SGDLS, CDR2 YYNGEE. CDR3 protein: CASSVTSGGTYNEQFF. The CDR3 DNA follows: TGTGCCAGCAGCGTTACTAGCGGGGGGACCTACAATGAGCAGTTCTTC.

The chain has TRBV28 and TRBJ1-5; D not resolved. The CDR3 consists of 10 residues. Germline lookup yields CDR1 MDHEN and CDR2 SYDVKM. Trimming removed 3 bases from V and 9 bases from J, with 3 bases in between. The CDR3 spells CASSFMPQHF. The CDR3 DNA reads TGTGCCAGCAGTTTTATGCCCCAGCATTTT.

This clone was picked up a small number of times. The chain links TRBV3-1 (or the pseudogene TRBV3-2) to TRBJ1-2; 9 nucleotides align to TRBD1. Unmatched junction bases numbered 8, after V lost 5 bases and J lost 4 bases. CDR1 is LGHDT and CDR2 is YNNKEL in the germline V gene (reference sequence). The CDR3 runs to 15 residues. In nucleotides, the CDR3 is TGTGCCAGCAGCGAACAGGGGGCACCCCTCTATGGCTACACCTTC. Translation gives CASSEQGAPLYGYTF.

The gene calls are TRBV5-1 and TRBJ2-1; 8 bases agree with TRBD2. The CDR3 covers 14 residues. CDR1 and CDR2 from the germline V gene are SGHRS and YFSETQ. Losses at the gene ends were 5 bases for V and 5 bases for J; bases not matched to a gene: 6. The chain's CDR3 is CASRPGLGDNEQFF. CDR3 bases: TGCGCCAGCAGACCGGGACTAGGCGACAATGAGCAGTTCTTC.

The genes are TRBV4-1 and TRBJ1-1, with D uncertain. Germline CDR1 and CDR2: MGHRA and YSYEKL. The CDR3 extends over 14 amino acids. Trimming cost V 4 bases and J 6 bases, with 15 bases left between them. The CDR3 DNA reads TGCGCCAGCAGCCTTCAACAGTGGACTGCTGAAGCTTTCTTT. This encodes CASSLQQWTAEAFF.

This clone was detected once. The chain couples TRBV4-1 to TRBJ1-5, with a weak D call TRBD1 (5 bases). The CDR3 has 17 amino acids. V was cut by 0 bases and J by 1 base, with 13 bases left in between. Per germline, CDR1 MGHRA and CDR2 YSYEKL. Here the CDR3 DNA reads TGCGCCAGCAGCCAAGACGAGACAGCCGTGAGCAATCAGCCCCAGCATTTT. It yields the protein CASSQDETAVSNQPQHF.

The V and J genes are TRBV2 and TRBJ1-6; D possibly corresponds to TRBD1 (6 bases). CDR1 and CDR2 (germline): SNHLY, FYNNEI. V lost 3 bases to trimming and J lost 9 bases, with 9 bases between them. The CDR3 loop spans 13 amino acids. The CDR3 region has the DNA TGTGCCAGCAGTGATGGACAGCTTTCACCCCTCCACTTT. It specifies CASSDGQLSPLHF.

The gene calls are TRBV7-2 and TRBJ2-5; 8 bases match TRBD2. From germline, CDR1 is SGHTA and CDR2 FQGNSA. The CDR3 loop spans 14 amino acids. The junction had 3 bases not matched to a gene; V was cut back by 1 base and J by 5 bases. Written as DNA, the CDR3 is TGTGCCAGCAGCTTAGGGACTAGCTGGGAGACCCAGTACTTC. Its protein product is CASSLGTSWETQYF.

The rearrangement links TRBV7-8 to TRBJ1-2; D remains ambiguous. The CDR3 is made up of 13 amino acids. V lost 2 bases to trimming and J lost 1 base, with 5 bases between them. From germline, CDR1 is SGHVS and CDR2 FQNEAQ. CDR3 sequence: CASSLRSNYGYTF. The DNA for the CDR3 is TGTGCCAGCAGCTTACGCAGTAACTATGGCTACACCTTC.

This clone was seen a handful of times. The V call is TRBV5-1, the J call TRBJ2-2, with 9 positions matching TRBD2. The germline V gene encodes CDR1 SGHRS and CDR2 YFSETQ. The CDR3 consists of 16 residues. With V trimmed by 2 bases and J by 4 bases, 6 bases remained unmatched. DNA of the CDR3: TGCGCCAGCAGCTTTTATAGCGGGAGTAGCACCGGGGAGCTGTTTTTT. Translating gives CASSFYSGSSTGELFF.

The chain couples TRBV12-1 to TRBJ1-5; the D segment call TRBD1 is taken from the table without a DNA check. TRBV12-1 is tagged as a pseudogene. The CDR3 runs to 21 residues. The CDR3 loop reads CASSPSRRQSDFAFSNQPQHF. DNA of the CDR3: TGTGCCAGCAGCCCCTCCCGGCGACAGTCGGATTTCGCCTTTAGCAATCAGCCCCAGCATTTT.

The count of this clone is one. CDR3 in amino acids: CASSLVPSGSGDNEQFF. The CDR3 nucleotides read TGCGCCAGCAGCTTGGTCCCTAGCGGGAGTGGCGACAATGAGCAGTTCTTC. The J gene is TRBJ2-1, the V gene TRBV5-1; 10 nucleotides align to TRBD2. The CDR3 runs 17 residues. Germline V gene data show CDR1 as SGHRS and CDR2 as YFSETQ. J was trimmed by 5 bases and V by 0 bases; bases with no gene match: 8.

In its sample, this clone was seen once. The rearrangement uses TRBV24-1 and TRBJ2-1; TRBD1 aligns across 8 bases. Germline CDR1 KGHDR, CDR2 SFDVKD. The CDR3 loop spans 14 amino acids. The J segment lost 6 bases and the V segment lost 4 bases, leaving 4 bases of the junction unmatched. CDR3 in DNA: TGTGCCACCAGTGAACCGGGACAGGCCAATGAGCAGTTCTTC. Its translation is CATSEPGQANEQFF.